Below, 25 T cell receptor beta chains from the same sample are listed, as sequenced in a study of T cell responses to AZD1222 COVID-19 vaccine. Profiled with immunoSEQ multiplex PCR; TCRdb holds only in-frame clones, not every one. The table has about 150,000 clones, about 90% seen once; the top ten hold over 4%. The starting material was peripheral blood, obtained 28 days after the second AZD1222 dose. These TCRs come from an adult who received the AZD1222 COVID-19 vaccine.

This clone was counted only a few times. The genes are TRBV19 and TRBJ1-2; weak D call: TRBD1 (6 bases). CDR1 and CDR2 from the germline V gene are LNHDA and SQIVND (reference sequence). This CDR3 is 15 amino acids long. Trimming shortened V by 4 bases and J by 4 bases, and 16 bases separated the two germline ends. The CDR3 DNA follows: TGTGCCAGTAGTAACCGGGACACCATCTTCTATGGCTACACCTTC. Translation gives CASSNRDTIFYGYTF.

The rearrangement uses TRBV15 and TRBJ2-1, with a tentative D call TRBD2 (7 bases). Germline CDR1 reads LNHNV; CDR2 reads YYDKDF (reference sequence). Trimming took off 5 bases at V and 2 bases at J, with 19 bases between the two ends. This CDR3 region has 17 residues. This chain's CDR3 is CATSLEGGRAAYNEQFF. The CDR3 DNA sequence: TGTGCCACCAGCCTAGAGGGGGGGAGGGCGGCCTACAATGAGCAGTTCTTC.

This clone has only a few counts. The V call is TRBV6-2 or TRBV6-3, the J call TRBJ2-1, with TRBD1 as a possible D gene (6 bases). The V end lost 5 bases, the J end lost 0 bases, and 11 bases lay between the germline ends. CDR1 is MNHEY, CDR2 SVGEGT, per germline. The CDR3 is made up of 15 amino acids. In DNA, the CDR3 is TGTGCCAGCAGTGGAGCGGACAGCTCCTACAATGAGCAGTTCTTC. Its protein is CASSGADSSYNEQFF.

Remarks on this clone: One end of the junction is discordant with germline, which a read error may explain. The rearrangement joins TRBV7-7 to TRBJ2-1, with D possibly being TRBD1 or TRBD2 (6 bases each). The CDR3 length is 16 residues. Germline-derived CDR1 and CDR2 are SSHAT and FNYEAQ (reference sequence). CDR3 nucleotide sequence: TGTGCTAGCAGCTTAGAGGTCGGGGGCGGTTACAATGAGCAGTTCTTC. Translation gives CASSLEVGGGYNEQFF.

The chain recombines TRBV29-1 with TRBJ1-4, with 10 bases that match TRBD1. V shed 7 bases and J 4 bases; nucleotides not matched to a gene: 3. The germline V gene has CDR1 SQVTM and CDR2 ANQGSEA. The CDR3 is 13 amino acids. CDR3 in DNA: TGCAGCGGCCGGGACAGGGGTAATGAAAAACTGTTTTTT. Translation: CSGRDRGNEKLFF.

The chain joins TRBV7-2 to TRBJ1-3; D gene uncertain. Germline CDR1 reads SGHTA; CDR2 reads FQGNSA. CDR3 length equals 17 residues. Deletions cut 0 bases from V and 9 bases from J, with 21 bases between. CDR3 sequence: CASSLASRTRERGTIYF. CDR3 DNA: TGTGCCAGCAGCTTAGCGAGTCGAACTCGGGAACGGGGCACCATATATTTT.

The chain links TRBV7-9 to TRBJ2-7; 10 bases are a match to TRBD2. V dropped 5 bases and J dropped 0; count of bases not matched to a gene: 1. There are 14 residues in the CDR3. Germline V CDR1 and CDR2: SEHNR, FQNEAQ (reference sequence). The DNA for the CDR3 is TGTGCCAGCAGCCCTAGCGGGAGCTCCTACGAGCAGTACTTC. This encodes CASSPSGSSYEQYF.

The CDR3 loop reads CASSLVHGTEAFF. DNA of the CDR3: TGTGCCAGCAGCTTAGTACACGGCACTGAAGCTTTCTTT. The chain employs TRBV7-2 and TRBJ1-1; D unresolved. There are 13 residues in the CDR3. Germline V gene lookup returns CDR1 SGHTA and CDR2 FQGNSA. Trimming shortened V by 1 base and J by 4 bases, and 7 bases separated the two germline ends.

The V gene is TRBV28, the J gene TRBJ2-7; weak D call: TRBD1 (6 bases). V shed 5 bases and J shed 2 bases, with 19 bases lying between them. There are 16 residues in the CDR3. Germline V gene lookup returns CDR1 MDHEN and CDR2 SYDVKM. CDR3 residues: CASSATILQGPYEQYF. CDR3 sequence (DNA): TGTGCCAGCAGTGCAACGATTCTACAGGGCCCCTACGAGCAGTACTTC.

The J gene is TRBJ2-5, the V gene TRBV11-2; 12 nucleotides agree with TRBD2. This CDR3 spans 16 amino acids. V lost 5 bases and J lost 1; bases outside the gene matches: 5. Germline V CDR1 and CDR2: SGHAT, FQNNGV. The CDR3 DNA is TGTGCCAGCAGCCCGTGGACTAGCGGGACCCAAGAGACCCAGTACTTC. It specifies CASSPWTSGTQETQYF.

Here the CDR3 reads CASSYSGTRGSQPQHF. DNA of the CDR3: TGTGCCAGCAGTTACTCCGGGACAAGGGGTAGTCAGCCCCAGCATTTT. V usage is TRBV6-5 and J usage is TRBJ1-5; a possible D gene is TRBD1 (6 bases). CDR3 size: 16 residues. Trimming took off 0 bases at V and 6 bases at J, with 15 bases between the two ends. Germline-derived CDR1 and CDR2 are MNHEY and SVGAGI.

J is TRBJ1-1 and V is TRBV11-2; the D gene is possibly TRBD1 (6 bases). V lost 8 bases and J 5 bases, leaving 15 bases between the germline ends. This CDR3 region has 13 residues. From germline, CDR1 is SGHAT and CDR2 FQNNGV. The CDR3 DNA reads as TGTGCCAGCGCCCCTAGGGGGAATACTGAAGCTTTCTTT. Amino acid sequence: CASAPRGNTEAFF.

V and J are TRBV5-4 and TRBJ2-3, with D perhaps TRBD2 (5 bases). The CDR3 runs to 14 residues. The ends were cut back, 4 bases at V and 1 base at J, with 10 bases in the middle. Per the germline V gene, CDR1 is SGHNT and CDR2 is YYREEE (reference sequence). As DNA, the CDR3 is TGTGCCAGCAGCCCACTAGTAGGCACAGATACGCAGTATTTT. This sequence encodes CASSPLVGTDTQYF.

CDR3 sequence (DNA): TGTGCCAGCAGTTACGAAACCAGTGAGTTCTTC. Translated: CASSYETSEFF. The chain links TRBV6-2 or TRBV6-3 to TRBJ2-1; no clear D. Germline V gene data show CDR1 as MNHEY and CDR2 as SVGEGT. V lost 2 bases and J lost 14, with 10 bases in between. CDR3 length: 11 amino acids.

The chain uses TRBV6-6 and TRBJ1-2; D possibly corresponds to TRBD1 (5 bases). V lost 5 bases to trimming and J lost 1 base, with 14 bases between them. Germline CDR1 reads MNHNY; CDR2 reads SVGAGI (reference sequence). The CDR3 has 15 residues. The CDR3 spells CASSHRDGVNYGYTF. The CDR3 nucleotides read TGTGCCAGCAGTCACCGGGACGGGGTTAACTATGGCTACACCTTC.

This clone was recorded a few times. V usage is TRBV18 and J usage is TRBJ1-4; tentative D call: TRBD1 (5 bases). This CDR3 is built from 12 residues. Deletions cut 8 bases from V and 3 bases from J, with 7 bases between. Per germline, CDR1 KGHSH and CDR2 LQKENI. The CDR3 reads CASGASNEKLFF. As DNA, the CDR3 is TGTGCCAGCGGGGCATCTAATGAAAAACTGTTTTTT. Full variable domain (remainder filled in from reference TRBV18 and TRBJ1-4): NAGVMQNPRHLVRRRGQEARLRCSPMKGHSHVYWYRQLPEEGLKFMVYLQKENIIDESGMPKERFSAEFPKEGPSILRIQQVVRGDSAAYFCASGASNEKLFFGSGTQLSVL.

The V gene is TRBV6-5, the J gene TRBJ2-3; a possible D gene is TRBD1 (5 bases). V was trimmed by 6 bases and J by 4 bases, leaving 11 bases between them. The CDR3 consists of 13 residues. Germline V lookup: CDR1 MNHEY, CDR2 SVGAGI. Written as DNA, the CDR3 is TGTGCCAGCAGCGTAAGGGGTCCAGATACGCAGTATTTT. Translated, it gives CASSVRGPDTQYF.

This chain links TRBV5-8 with TRBJ1-5; D not resolved. The CDR3 contains 15 residues. The V end lost 4 bases, the J end lost 2 bases, and 13 bases lay between the germline ends. Germline assignment: CDR1 SGHTS and CDR2 YDEGEE. As DNA, the CDR3 is TGTGCCAGCAGCGCCGGACGGCGAGGCAATCAGCCCCAGCATTTT. Translating it yields CASSAGRRGNQPQHF. The whole variable domain, remainder taken from reference TRBV5-8 and TRBJ1-5, is EAGVTQSPTHLIKTRGQQATLRCSPISGHTSVYWYQQALGLGLQFLLWYDEGEERNRGNFPPRFSGRQFPNYSSELNVNALELEDSALYLCASSAGRRGNQPQHFGDGTRLSIL.

This chain links TRBV21-1 with TRBJ1-1; TRBD1 is the table's D call, not checked against the DNA. TRBV21-1 is termed a pseudogene. The CDR3 totals 14 residues. This chain's CDR3 is CASSRGTGDSEAFF. The CDR3, as DNA: TGTGCCAGCAGCAGGGGGACAGGGGACTCTGAAGCTTTCTTT.

This chain links TRBV7-9 with TRBJ1-2; 8 nucleotides line up with TRBD1. Germline trimming cut 3 bases from V and 4 bases from J; bases unmatched to any gene: 7. Germline CDR1 reads SEHNR; CDR2 reads FQNEAQ (reference sequence). The CDR3 sequence is 15 residues long. CDR3 in DNA: TGTGCCAGCAGCTTGACAGGGGTACGGAGCTATGGCTACACCTTC. It yields the protein CASSLTGVRSYGYTF.

This clone was counted once. The chain links TRBV7-2 to TRBJ2-2, with D hard to call. Per the germline V gene, CDR1 is SGHTA and CDR2 is FQGNSA. The CDR3 is made up of 14 amino acids. V was cut by 2 bases and J by 6 bases, with 10 bases left in between. The CDR3 DNA follows: TGTGCCAGCAGCTTATTGACCGCAGCCGGGGAGCTGTTTTTT. This codes for CASSLLTAAGELFF.

This clone showed up just once. The V gene is TRBV2, the J gene TRBJ2-3; possibly TRBD2 for D (6 bases). CDR3 size: 14 residues. The ends were cut back, 6 bases at V and 0 bases at J, with 10 bases in the middle. The germline CDR1 and CDR2 sequences are SNHLY and FYNNEI. The CDR3 coding sequence is TGTGCCAGCAGGGGGGGACTCAGCACAGATACGCAGTATTTT. Its translation: CASRGGLSTDTQYF.

V usage is TRBV9 and J usage is TRBJ2-2; TRBD2 might be the D (5 bases). Germline assignment: CDR1 SGDLS and CDR2 YYNGEE. The CDR3 covers 13 residues. V was clipped by 4 bases and J by 5 bases, with 9 bases between them. DNA for the CDR3: TGTGCCAGCAGCTTCTGGACTACCGGGGAGCTGTTTTTT. This gives the protein CASSFWTTGELFF.

V is TRBV6-5 and J is TRBJ1-1, with no clear D. Trimming shortened V by 4 bases and J by 6 bases, and 15 bases separated the two germline ends. The CDR3 spans 14 residues. Looked up from germline, CDR1 is MNHEY and CDR2 is SVGAGI. CDR3 in amino acids: CASSSQSRWSEAFF. CDR3 coding DNA: TGTGCCAGCAGTTCCCAAAGTCGTTGGTCTGAAGCTTTCTTT.

The CDR3: CASSPTGANIQYF. DNA for the CDR3: TGTGCCAGCAGCCCGACGGGGGCGAACATTCAGTACTTC. The chain combines TRBV7-9 with TRBJ2-4; D assignment may be TRBD1 or TRBD2 (6 bases each). V was pared by 5 bases and J by 7 bases, with 12 bases between. This CDR3 comprises 13 residues. CDR1 SEHNR and CDR2 FQNEAQ come from the germline V gene (reference sequence).